The clone carrying this TCR beta chain appeared a few times. The sequenced template was cDNA made from the entire isolated RNA. Profiled with immunoSEQ multiplex PCR; TCRdb holds only in-frame clones, not every one. The data show roughly 250,000 clones, over 7.5% seen once. After removal of 10 bases from V and 4 bases from J, the junction contained 7 bases not matched to a gene. Germline assignment: CDR1 MNHNS and CDR2 SASEGT. This CDR3 contains 14 residues. This sample is part of a study of beta chain features in type 1 diabetes. The sequenced material came from naive CD4+ T cells from blood. This chain connects TRBV6-1 to TRBJ2-5; 12 positions agree with TRBD2. This sequence originates from a woman aged 18-29 years in good health. CDR3 DNA sequence: TGTGCCACCTCTAGCGGGAGGGCCCTAGAGACCCAGTACTTC. This translates into CATSSGRALETQYF.